Sequencing of this T cell receptor beta chain was carried out in a study of blood T cell repertoires in COVID-19. Study as a whole: Researchers got acute and convalescent COVID-19 samples from the United States, Italy and Spain. From T cells, B-cell-depleted T cells, or PBMCs came the material, which was cDNA or gDNA.

As originally analysed: For nucleated cells, counts were estimated from reference gene primer amplification. Clones were sequenced by immunoSEQ multiplex PCR, and TCRdb holds only the in-frame ones, with some missing. Clone size and V and J calls were adopted from that table, with D and trimming inferred from the DNA. The table has about 190,000 clones, 88% seen once. Per the germline V gene, CDR1 is GTSNPN and CDR2 is SVGIG (reference sequence). CDR3 length equals 13 residues. Trimming left V 5 bases short and J 4 bases short, with 14 bases between. Sequenced material: peripheral blood. This chain links TRBV30 with TRBJ1-1; weak D call: TRBD1 (5 bases). The sequence was obtained from a man aged 18 to 35 with active or convalescent COVID-19. The CDR3 is CAWGVSGGTEAFF. The CDR3 DNA follows: TGTGCCTGGGGGGTCTCCGGGGGCACTGAAGCTTTCTTT.